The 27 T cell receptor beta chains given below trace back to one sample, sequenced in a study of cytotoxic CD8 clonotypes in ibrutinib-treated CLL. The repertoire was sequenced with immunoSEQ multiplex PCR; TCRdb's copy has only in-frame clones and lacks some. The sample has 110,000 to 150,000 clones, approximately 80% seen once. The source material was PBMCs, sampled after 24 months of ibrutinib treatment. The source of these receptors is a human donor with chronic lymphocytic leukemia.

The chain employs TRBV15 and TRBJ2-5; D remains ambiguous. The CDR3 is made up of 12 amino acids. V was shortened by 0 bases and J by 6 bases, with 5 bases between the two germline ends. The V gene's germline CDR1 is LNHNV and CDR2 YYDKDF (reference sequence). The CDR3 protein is CATSRDDQTQYF. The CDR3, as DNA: TGTGCCACCAGCAGAGATGATCAGACCCAGTACTTC.

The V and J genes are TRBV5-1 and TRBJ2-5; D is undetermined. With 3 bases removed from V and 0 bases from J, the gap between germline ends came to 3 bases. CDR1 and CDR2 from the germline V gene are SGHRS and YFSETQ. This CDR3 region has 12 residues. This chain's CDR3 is CASSSYQETQYF. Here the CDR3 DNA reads TGCGCCAGCAGCTCCTACCAAGAGACCCAGTACTTC.

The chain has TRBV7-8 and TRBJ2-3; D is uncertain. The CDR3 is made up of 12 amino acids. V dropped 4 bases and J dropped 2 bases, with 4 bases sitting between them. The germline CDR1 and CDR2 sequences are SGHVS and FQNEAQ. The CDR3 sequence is CASSSPTDTQYF. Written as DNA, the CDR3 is TGTGCCAGCAGCTCGCCCACAGATACGCAGTATTTT.

The CDR3 bases are TGTGCCATCAGTGAGTCGGGGGGGCGCAATGAGCAGTTCTTC. This encodes CAISESGGRNEQFF. This chain joins TRBV10-3 and TRBJ2-1; a weak D match, TRBD2 (7 bases). V dropped 0 bases and J dropped 6 bases, with 9 bases sitting between them. The CDR3 length is 14 residues. Germline CDR1 reads ENHRY; CDR2 reads SYGVKD.

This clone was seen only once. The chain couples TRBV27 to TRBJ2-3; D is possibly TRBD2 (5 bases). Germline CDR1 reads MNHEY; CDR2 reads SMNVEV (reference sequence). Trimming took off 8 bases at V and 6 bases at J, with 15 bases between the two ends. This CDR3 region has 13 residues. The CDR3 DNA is TGTGCCAGCGGACTGACGCCCCTGGATACGCAGTATTTT. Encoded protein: CASGLTPLDTQYF.

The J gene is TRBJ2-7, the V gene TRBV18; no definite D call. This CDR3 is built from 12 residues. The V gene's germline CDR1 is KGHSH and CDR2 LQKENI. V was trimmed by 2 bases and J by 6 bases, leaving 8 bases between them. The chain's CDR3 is CASSPGDSEQYF. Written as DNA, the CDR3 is TGTGCCAGCTCACCAGGGGATAGCGAGCAGTACTTC.

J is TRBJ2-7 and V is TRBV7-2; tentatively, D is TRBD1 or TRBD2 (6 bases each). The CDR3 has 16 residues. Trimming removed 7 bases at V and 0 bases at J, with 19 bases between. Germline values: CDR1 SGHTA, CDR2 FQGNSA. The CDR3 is CASNPWGAGASYEQYF. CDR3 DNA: TGTGCCAGCAACCCATGGGGGGCAGGGGCCTCCTACGAGCAGTACTTC. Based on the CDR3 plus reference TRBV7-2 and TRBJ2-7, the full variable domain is GAGVSQSPSNKVTEKGKDVELRCDPISGHTALYWYRQSLGQGLEFLIYFQGNSAPDKSGLPSDRFSAERTGGSVSTLTIQRTQQEDSAVYLCASNPWGAGASYEQYFGPGTRLTVT.

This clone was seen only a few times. This chain's CDR3 is CASSLWKGPYEQYF. The DNA of the CDR3 is TGTGCCAGCAGCTTATGGAAGGGGCCCTACGAGCAGTACTTC. The chain couples TRBV7-2 to TRBJ2-7, with a tentative D call TRBD1 (5 bases). Germline values: CDR1 SGHTA, CDR2 FQGNSA. V lost 2 bases, J lost 2 bases, and 10 bases lay in between. The CDR3 consists of 14 residues.

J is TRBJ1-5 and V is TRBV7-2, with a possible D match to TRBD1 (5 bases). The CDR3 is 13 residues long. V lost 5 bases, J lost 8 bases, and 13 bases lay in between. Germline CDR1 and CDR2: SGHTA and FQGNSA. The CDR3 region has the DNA TGTGCCAGCAGCGTGAGCAGGGCCAAGCCCCAGCATTTT. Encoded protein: CASSVSRAKPQHF.

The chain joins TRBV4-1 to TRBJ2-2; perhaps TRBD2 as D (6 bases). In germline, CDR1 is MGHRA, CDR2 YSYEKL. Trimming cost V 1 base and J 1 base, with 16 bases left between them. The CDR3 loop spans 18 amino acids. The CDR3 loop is CASSQGARGVLNTGELFF. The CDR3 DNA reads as TGCGCCAGCAGCCAAGGGGCTCGCGGGGTGCTGAACACCGGGGAGCTGTTTTTT.

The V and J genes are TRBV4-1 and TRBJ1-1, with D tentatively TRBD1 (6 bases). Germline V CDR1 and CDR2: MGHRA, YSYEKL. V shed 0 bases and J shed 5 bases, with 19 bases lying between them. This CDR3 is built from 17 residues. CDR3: CASSQDWGGPHRTEAFF. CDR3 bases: TGCGCCAGCAGCCAAGATTGGGGGGGGCCGCACAGAACTGAAGCTTTCTTT.

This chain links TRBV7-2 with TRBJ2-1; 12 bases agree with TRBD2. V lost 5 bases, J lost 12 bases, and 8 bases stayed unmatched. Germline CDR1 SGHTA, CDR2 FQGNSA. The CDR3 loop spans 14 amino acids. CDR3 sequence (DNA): TGTGCCAGCAGCAGGGGACTAGCGGGCCTGGGGCAGTTCTTC. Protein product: CASSRGLAGLGQFF.

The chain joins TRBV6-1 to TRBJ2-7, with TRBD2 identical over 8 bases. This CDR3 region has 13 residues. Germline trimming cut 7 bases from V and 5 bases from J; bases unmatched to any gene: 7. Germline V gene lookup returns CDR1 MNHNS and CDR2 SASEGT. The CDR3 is CASTPGGGDEQYF. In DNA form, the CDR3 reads TGTGCCAGCACCCCGGGGGGGGGCGACGAGCAGTACTTC.

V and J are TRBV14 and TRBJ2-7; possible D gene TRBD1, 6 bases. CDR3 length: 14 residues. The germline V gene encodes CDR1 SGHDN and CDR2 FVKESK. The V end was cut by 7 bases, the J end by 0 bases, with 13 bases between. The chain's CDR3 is CASNPQGLSYEQYF. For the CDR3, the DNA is TGTGCCAGCAACCCACAGGGCCTCTCCTACGAGCAGTACTTC.

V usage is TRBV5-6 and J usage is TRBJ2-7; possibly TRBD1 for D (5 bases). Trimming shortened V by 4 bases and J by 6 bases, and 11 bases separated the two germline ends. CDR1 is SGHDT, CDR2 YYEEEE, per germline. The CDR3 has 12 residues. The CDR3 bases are TGTGCCAGCAGCCACCCCCAGGGCGAGCAGTACTTC. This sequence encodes CASSHPQGEQYF.

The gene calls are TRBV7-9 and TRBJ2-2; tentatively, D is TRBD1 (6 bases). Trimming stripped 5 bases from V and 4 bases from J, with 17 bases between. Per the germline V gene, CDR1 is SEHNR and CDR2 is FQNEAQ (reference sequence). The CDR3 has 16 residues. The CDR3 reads CASSPGGQLLTGELFF. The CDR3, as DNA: TGTGCCAGCAGCCCTGGTGGACAGCTACTCACCGGGGAGCTGTTTTTT.

The CDR3 nucleotides read TGTGCCAGCAGCACCGACGGTGGGGGAACCTACGAGCAGTACTTC. Translation gives CASSTDGGGTYEQYF. The chain employs TRBV28 and TRBJ2-7, with D perhaps matching TRBD1 or TRBD2 (5 bases each). CDR1 is MDHEN, CDR2 SYDVKM, per germline. The CDR3 contains 15 residues. Trimming removed 6 bases from V and 2 bases from J, with 17 bases in between.

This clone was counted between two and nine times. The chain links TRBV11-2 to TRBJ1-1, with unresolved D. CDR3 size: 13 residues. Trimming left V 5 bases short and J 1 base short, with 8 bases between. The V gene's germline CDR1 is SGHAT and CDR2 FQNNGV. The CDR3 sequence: CASSRVGNTEAFF. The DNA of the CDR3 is TGTGCCAGCAGCCGCGTAGGGAACACTGAAGCTTTCTTT.

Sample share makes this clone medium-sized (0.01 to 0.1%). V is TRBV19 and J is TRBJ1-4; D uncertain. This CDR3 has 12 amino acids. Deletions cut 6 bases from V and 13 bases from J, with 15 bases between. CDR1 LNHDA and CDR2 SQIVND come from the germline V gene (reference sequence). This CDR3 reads CASSPDSGRLFF. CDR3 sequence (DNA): TGTGCCAGTAGCCCAGACTCCGGCAGACTGTTTTTT.

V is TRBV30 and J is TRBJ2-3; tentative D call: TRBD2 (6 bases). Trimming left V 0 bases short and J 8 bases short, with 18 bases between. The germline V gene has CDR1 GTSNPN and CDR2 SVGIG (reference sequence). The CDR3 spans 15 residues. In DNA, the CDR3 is TGTGCCTGGAGTGTACTGGCGGGGCGGGTCGGTACGCAGTATTTT. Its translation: CAWSVLAGRVGTQYF.

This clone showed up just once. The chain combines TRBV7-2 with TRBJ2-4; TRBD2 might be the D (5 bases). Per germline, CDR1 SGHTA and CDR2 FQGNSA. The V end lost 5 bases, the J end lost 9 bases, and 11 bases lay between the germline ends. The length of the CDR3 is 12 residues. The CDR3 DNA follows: TGTGCCAGCAGCCACCTCGCGGGCATTCAGTACTTC. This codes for CASSHLAGIQYF.

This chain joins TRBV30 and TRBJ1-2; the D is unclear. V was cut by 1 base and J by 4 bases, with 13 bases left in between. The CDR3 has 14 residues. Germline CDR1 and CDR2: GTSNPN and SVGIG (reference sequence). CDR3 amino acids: CAWSGFGFSYGYTF. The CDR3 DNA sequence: TGTGCCTGGAGTGGTTTCGGGTTTAGCTATGGCTACACCTTC.

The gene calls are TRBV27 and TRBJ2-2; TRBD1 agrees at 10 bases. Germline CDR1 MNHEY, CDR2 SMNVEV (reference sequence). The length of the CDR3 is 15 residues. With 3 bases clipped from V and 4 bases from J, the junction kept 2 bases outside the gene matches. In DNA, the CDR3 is TGTGCCAGCAGTTTTGGGACAGGGGTCACCGGGGAGCTGTTTTTT. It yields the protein CASSFGTGVTGELFF.

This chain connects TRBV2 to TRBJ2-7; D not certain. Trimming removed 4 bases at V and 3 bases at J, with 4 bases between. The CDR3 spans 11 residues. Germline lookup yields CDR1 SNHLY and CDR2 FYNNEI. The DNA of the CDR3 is TGTGCCAGCAGTGCTGGCTACGAGCAGTACTTC. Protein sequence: CASSAGYEQYF.

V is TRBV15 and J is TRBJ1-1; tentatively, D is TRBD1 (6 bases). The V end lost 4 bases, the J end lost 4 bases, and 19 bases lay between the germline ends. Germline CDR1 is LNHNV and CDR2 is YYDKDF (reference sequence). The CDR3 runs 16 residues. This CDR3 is CATSKGGGALGTEAFF. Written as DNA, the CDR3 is TGTGCCACCAGCAAAGGCGGGGGGGCTTTGGGCACTGAAGCTTTCTTT.

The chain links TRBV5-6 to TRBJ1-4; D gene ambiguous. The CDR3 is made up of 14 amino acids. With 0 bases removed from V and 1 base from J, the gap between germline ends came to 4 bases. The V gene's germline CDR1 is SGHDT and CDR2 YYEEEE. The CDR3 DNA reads TGTGCCAGCAGCTTGGTCGGAACTAATGAAAAACTGTTTTTT. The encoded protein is CASSLVGTNEKLFF.

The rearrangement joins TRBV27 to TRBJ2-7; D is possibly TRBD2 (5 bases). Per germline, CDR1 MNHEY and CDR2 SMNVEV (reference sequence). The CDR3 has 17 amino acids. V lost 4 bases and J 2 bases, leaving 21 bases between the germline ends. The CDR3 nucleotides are TGTGCCAGCAGTTGGGGAGCCCCGGCCCCCGTGGCCTACGAGCAGTACTTC. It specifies CASSWGAPAPVAYEQYF.